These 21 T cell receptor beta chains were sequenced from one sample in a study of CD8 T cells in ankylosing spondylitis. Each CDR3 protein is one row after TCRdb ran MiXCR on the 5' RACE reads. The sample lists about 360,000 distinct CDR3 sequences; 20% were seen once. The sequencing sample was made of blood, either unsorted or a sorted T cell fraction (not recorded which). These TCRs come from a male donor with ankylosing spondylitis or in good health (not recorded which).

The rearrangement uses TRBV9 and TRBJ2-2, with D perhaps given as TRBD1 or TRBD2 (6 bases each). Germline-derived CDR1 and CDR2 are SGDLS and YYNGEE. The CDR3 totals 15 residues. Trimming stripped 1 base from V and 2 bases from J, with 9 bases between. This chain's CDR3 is CASSVSGANTGELFF. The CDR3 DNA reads TGTGCCAGCAGCGTATCGGGGGCCAACACCGGGGAGCTGTTTTTT.

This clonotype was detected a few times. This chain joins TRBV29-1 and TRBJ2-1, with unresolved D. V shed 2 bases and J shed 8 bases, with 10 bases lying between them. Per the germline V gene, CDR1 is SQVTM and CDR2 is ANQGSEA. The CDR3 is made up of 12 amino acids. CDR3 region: CSVEKDMHEQFF. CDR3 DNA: TGCAGCGTTGAAAAAGATATGCATGAGCAGTTCTTC.

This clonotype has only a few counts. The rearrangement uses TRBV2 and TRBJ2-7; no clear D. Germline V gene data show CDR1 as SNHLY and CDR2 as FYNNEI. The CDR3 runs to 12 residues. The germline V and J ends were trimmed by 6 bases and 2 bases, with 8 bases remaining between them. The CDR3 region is CASRGGAYEQYF. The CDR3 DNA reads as TGTGCCAGCAGAGGTGGAGCCTACGAGCAGTACTTC.

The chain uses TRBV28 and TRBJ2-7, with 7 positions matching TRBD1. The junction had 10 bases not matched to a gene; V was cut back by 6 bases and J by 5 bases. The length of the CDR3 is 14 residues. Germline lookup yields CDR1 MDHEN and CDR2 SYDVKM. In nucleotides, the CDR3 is TGTGCCAGCAGCGACAGGGTTCGGGTCAACGAGCAGTACTTC. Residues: CASSDRVRVNEQYF.

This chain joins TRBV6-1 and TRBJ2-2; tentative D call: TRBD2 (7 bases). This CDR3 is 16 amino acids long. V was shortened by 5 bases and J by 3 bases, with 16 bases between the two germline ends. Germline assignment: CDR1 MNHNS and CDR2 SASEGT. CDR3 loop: CASSTGSGGHTGELFF. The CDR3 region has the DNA TGTGCCAGCAGTACGGGTTCGGGGGGCCACACCGGGGAGCTGTTTTTT.

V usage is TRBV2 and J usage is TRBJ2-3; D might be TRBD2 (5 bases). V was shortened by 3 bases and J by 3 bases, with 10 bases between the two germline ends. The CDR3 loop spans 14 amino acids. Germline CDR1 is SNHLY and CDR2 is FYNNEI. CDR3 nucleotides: TGTGCCAGCAGTGATTGGAGCGGAACAGATACGCAGTATTTT. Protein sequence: CASSDWSGTDTQYF.

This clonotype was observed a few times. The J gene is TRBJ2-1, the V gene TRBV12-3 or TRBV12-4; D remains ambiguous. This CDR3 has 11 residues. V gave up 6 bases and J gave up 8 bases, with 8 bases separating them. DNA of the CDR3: TGTGCCAGCAGCCATGGGGATGAGCAGTTCTTC. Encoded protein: CASSHGDEQFF.

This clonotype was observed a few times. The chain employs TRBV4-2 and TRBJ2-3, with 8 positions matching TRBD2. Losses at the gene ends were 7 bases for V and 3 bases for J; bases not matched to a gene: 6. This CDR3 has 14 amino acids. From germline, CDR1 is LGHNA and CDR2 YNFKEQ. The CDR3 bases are TGTGCCAGCAAAGGGCGGGGGGATACAGATACGCAGTATTTT. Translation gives CASKGRGDTDTQYF.

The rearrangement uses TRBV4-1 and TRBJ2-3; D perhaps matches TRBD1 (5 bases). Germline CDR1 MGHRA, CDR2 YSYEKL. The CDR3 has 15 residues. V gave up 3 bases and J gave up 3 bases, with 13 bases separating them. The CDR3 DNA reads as TGCGCCAGCAGCCAGGCAGGGCGAGTTACAGATACGCAGTATTTT. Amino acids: CASSQAGRVTDTQYF.

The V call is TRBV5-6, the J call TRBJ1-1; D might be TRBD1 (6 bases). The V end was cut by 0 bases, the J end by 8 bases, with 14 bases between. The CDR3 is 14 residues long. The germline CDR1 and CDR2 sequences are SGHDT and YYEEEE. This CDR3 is CASSLVSGEREAFF. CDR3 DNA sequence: TGTGCCAGCAGCTTGGTCTCAGGGGAGAGAGAAGCTTTCTTT.

CDR3 nucleotide sequence: TGCAGTGCTTCCCCCAGGGGGCTCGGATCCGGGGAGCTGTTTTTT. Its protein product is CSASPRGLGSGELFF. V is TRBV20-1 and J is TRBJ2-2; 8 bases fit TRBD1. J lost 6 bases, V lost 5 bases, and 11 bases had no gene match. The CDR3 length is 15 residues. Germline assignment: CDR1 DFQATT and CDR2 SNEGSKA (reference sequence).

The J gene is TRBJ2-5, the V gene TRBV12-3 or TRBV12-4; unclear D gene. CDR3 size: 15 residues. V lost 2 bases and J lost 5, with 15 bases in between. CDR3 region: CASSLRAPPGETQYF. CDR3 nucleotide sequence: TGTGCCAGCAGTTTACGGGCTCCGCCTGGGGAGACCCAGTACTTC.

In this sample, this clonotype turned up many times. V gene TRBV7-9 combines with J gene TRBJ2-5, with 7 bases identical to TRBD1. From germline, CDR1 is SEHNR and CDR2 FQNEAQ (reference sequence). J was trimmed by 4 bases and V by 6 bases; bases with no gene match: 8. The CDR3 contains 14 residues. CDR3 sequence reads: CASRPQGFGETQYF. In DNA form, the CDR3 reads TGTGCCAGCAGACCACAGGGGTTTGGAGAGACCCAGTACTTC. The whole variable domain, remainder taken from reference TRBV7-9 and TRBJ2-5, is DTGVSQNPRHKITKRGQNVTFRCDPISEHNRLYWYRQTLGQGPEFLTYFQNEAQLEKSRLLSDRFSAERPKGSFSTLEIQRTEQGDSAMYLCASRPQGFGETQYFGPGTRLLVL.

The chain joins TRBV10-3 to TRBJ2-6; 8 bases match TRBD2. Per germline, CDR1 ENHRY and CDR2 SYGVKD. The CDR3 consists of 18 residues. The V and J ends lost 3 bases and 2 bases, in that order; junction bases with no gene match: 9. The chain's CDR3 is CAISDLGLAVPGANVLTF. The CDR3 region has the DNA TGTGCCATCAGTGACCTAGGACTAGCAGTTCCTGGGGCCAACGTCCTGACTTTC.

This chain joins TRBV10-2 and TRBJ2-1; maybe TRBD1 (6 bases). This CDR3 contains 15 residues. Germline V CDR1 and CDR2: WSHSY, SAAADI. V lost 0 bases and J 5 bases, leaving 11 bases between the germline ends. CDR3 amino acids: CASSESRGIHNEQFF. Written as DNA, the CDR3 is TGCGCCAGCAGTGAGTCGAGGGGGATCCACAATGAGCAGTTCTTC.

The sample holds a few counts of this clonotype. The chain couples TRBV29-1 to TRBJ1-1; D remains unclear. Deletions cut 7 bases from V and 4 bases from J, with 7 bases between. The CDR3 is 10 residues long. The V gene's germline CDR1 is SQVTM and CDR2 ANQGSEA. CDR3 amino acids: CSAGVTEAFF. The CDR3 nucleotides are TGCAGCGCCGGGGTCACTGAAGCTTTCTTT. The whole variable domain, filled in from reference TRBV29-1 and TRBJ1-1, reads SAVISQKPSRDICQRGTSLTIQCQVDSQVTMMFWYRQQPGQSLTLIATANQGSEATYESGFVIDKFPISRPNLTFSTLTVSNMSPEDSSIYLCSAGVTEAFFGQGTRLTVV.

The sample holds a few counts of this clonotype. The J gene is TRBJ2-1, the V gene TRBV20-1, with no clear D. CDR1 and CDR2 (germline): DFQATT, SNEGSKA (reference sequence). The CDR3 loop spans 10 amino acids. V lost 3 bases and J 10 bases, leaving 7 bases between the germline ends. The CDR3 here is CSASIREQFF. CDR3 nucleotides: TGCAGTGCTAGTATCAGGGAGCAGTTCTTC.

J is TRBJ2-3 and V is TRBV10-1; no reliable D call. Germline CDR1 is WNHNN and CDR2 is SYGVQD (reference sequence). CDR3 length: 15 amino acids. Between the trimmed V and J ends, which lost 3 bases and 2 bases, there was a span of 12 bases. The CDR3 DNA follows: TGCGCCAGCAGTGATGGTCCCCCGGCCACAGATACGCAGTATTTT. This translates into CASSDGPPATDTQYF.

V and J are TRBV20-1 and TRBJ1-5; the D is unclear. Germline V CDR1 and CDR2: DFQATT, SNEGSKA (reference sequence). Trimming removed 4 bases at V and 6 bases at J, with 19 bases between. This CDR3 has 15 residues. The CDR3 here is CSATPGWGLGQPQHF. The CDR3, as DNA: TGCAGTGCTACCCCGGGGTGGGGATTGGGTCAGCCCCAGCATTTT.

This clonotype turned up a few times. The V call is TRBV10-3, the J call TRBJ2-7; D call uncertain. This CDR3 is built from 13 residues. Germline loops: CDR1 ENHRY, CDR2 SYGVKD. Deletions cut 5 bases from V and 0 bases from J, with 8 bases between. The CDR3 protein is CAISPGFSYEQYF. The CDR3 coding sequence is TGTGCCATCAGTCCGGGCTTCTCCTACGAGCAGTACTTC.

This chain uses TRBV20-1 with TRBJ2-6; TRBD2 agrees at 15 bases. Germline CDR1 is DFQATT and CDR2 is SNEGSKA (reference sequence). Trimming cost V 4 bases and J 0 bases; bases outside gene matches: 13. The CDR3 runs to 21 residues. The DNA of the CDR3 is TGCAGTGCTAAGACAGGACTAGCGGGGGGGCCCTACAGCTCTGGGGCCAACGTCCTGACTTTC. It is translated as CSAKTGLAGGPYSSGANVLTF.